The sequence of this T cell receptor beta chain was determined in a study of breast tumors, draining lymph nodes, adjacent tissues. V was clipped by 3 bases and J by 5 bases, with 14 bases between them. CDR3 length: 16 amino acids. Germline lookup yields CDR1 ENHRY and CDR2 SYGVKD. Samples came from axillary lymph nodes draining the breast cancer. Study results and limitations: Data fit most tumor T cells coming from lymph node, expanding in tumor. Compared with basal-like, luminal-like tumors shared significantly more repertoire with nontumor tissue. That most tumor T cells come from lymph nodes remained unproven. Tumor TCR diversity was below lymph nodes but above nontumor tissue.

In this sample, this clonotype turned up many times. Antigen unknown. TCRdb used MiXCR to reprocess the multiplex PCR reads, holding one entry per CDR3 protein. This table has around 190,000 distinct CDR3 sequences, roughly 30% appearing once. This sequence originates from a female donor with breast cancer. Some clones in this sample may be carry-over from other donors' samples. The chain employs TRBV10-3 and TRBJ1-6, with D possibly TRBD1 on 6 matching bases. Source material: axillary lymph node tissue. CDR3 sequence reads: CAISEGGGRDNSPLHF. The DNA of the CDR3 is TGTGCCATCAGTGAAGGGGGGGGCAGAGATAATTCACCCCTCCACTTT.